One and the same sample provided the 13 T cell receptor beta chains below, sequenced in a study of shared clonotypes between healthy human individuals. TCRdb keeps only in-frame clones here, not all; method: immunoSEQ multiplex PCR. This table holds approximately 460,000 clones, 70% to 80% found once. Sequencing input: PBMCs. Every receptor here comes from a woman between 35 and 50 years old in good health. Some clones in this sample may be carry-over from other donors' samples.

In the case of this clone: A far larger clone is only one base removed, so a read error is likely. The sample carries other DNA sequences with the same CDR3. The chain links TRBV5-3 to TRBJ1-5; D is uncertain. TRBV5-3 is known as an ORF, though its function is uncertain. This CDR3 region has 13 residues. The CDR3 loop is CARSLAQNQPQHF. The CDR3 DNA reads as TGTGCCAGGAGCTTGGCGCAAAATCAGCCCCAGCATTTT.

Only a few counts were recorded for this clone. The gene calls are TRBV7-9 and TRBJ2-3; no definite D call. Germline loops: CDR1 SEHNR, CDR2 FQNEAQ (reference sequence). The CDR3 runs to 14 residues. V was pared by 0 bases and J by 0 bases, with 4 bases between. The CDR3 DNA reads as TGTGCCAGCAGCTTAGCTGGAAGCACAGATACGCAGTATTTT. Protein product: CASSLAGSTDTQYF.

The chain combines TRBV29-1 with TRBJ2-3; D perhaps matches TRBD2 (6 bases). V dropped 5 bases and J dropped 0 bases, with 15 bases sitting between them. This CDR3 comprises 15 residues. Germline lookup yields CDR1 SQVTM and CDR2 ANQGSEA. CDR3 amino acids: CSVRKGGISTDTQYF. Written as DNA, the CDR3 is TGCAGCGTTCGAAAGGGCGGGATTAGCACAGATACGCAGTATTTT.

This clone was observed a few times. The chain carries TRBV20-1 and TRBJ1-2; D is uncertain. This CDR3 contains 11 residues. Between the trimmed V and J ends, which lost 3 bases and 7 bases, there was a span of 9 bases. Germline V gene sequence: CDR1 DFQATT, CDR2 SNEGSKA (reference sequence). This CDR3 reads CSASDPFGYTF. CDR3 nucleotides: TGCAGTGCTAGCGACCCGTTTGGCTACACCTTC.

The chain recombines TRBV27 with TRBJ1-1; 11 bases map to TRBD1. CDR1 and CDR2 (germline): MNHEY, SMNVEV (reference sequence). The CDR3 has 13 amino acids. With 6 bases clipped from V and 4 bases from J, the junction kept 1 base outside the gene matches. The CDR3 region has the DNA TGTGCCAGCAGGGGGACAGGGGGCACTGAAGCTTTCTTT. This sequence encodes CASRGTGGTEAFF.

V usage is TRBV7-9 and J usage is TRBJ1-1; TRBD1 might be the D (5 bases). Trimming removed 0 bases at V and 8 bases at J, with 10 bases between. The CDR3 covers 13 residues. Germline V gene data show CDR1 as SEHNR and CDR2 as FQNEAQ (reference sequence). The CDR3 protein is CASSLATGGEAFF. The CDR3 DNA is TGTGCCAGCAGCTTAGCAACCGGGGGAGAAGCTTTCTTT.

The CDR3 nucleotides read TGTGCCAGCAGCTGGGACAGGGGGCTCTACGAGCAGTACTTC. It specifies CASSWDRGLYEQYF. The V and J genes are TRBV7-2 and TRBJ2-7; 12 nucleotides align to TRBD1. V trimming: 4 bases; J trimming: 3 bases; junction bases outside the gene matches: 1. The germline gives CDR1 SGHTA, CDR2 FQGNSA. CDR3 size: 14 residues.

This rearrangement joins TRBV5-1 to TRBJ2-5; unclear D gene. Germline assignment: CDR1 SGHRS and CDR2 YFSETQ. V was shortened by 1 base and J by 4 bases, with 11 bases between the two germline ends. The length of the CDR3 is 14 residues. The CDR3, as DNA: TGCGCCAGCAGCTTGTGGGCCGGGTCAGAGACCCAGTACTTC. Translating it yields CASSLWAGSETQYF.

The chain combines TRBV6-5 with TRBJ2-7, with a tentative D call TRBD2 (6 bases). Germline loops: CDR1 MNHEY, CDR2 SVGAGI. Trimming stripped 0 bases from V and 6 bases from J, with 15 bases between. This CDR3 has 15 residues. The CDR3 spells CASSYSRGGFVEQYF. In nucleotides, the CDR3 is TGTGCCAGCAGTTACTCGCGGGGAGGATTTGTCGAGCAGTACTTC.

For this clone: This is likely an artifact of a read error, given a far larger clone one base away. CDR3 in amino acids: CAWSSPTDYTF. As DNA, the CDR3 is TGTGCCTGGAGTTCTCCCACGGACTACACCTTC. V gene TRBV30 combines with J gene TRBJ1-2; D is uncertain. Germline CDR1 is GTSNPN and CDR2 is SVGIG (reference sequence). Trimming stripped 2 bases from V and 10 bases from J, with 11 bases between. CDR3 size: 11 residues.

The chain has TRBV27 and TRBJ1-5; 8 positions agree with TRBD1. Germline V gives CDR1 MNHEY, CDR2 SMNVEV (reference sequence). The CDR3 has 16 amino acids. J gave up 3 bases and V 2 bases, and 6 bases lay outside the gene matches. The DNA of the CDR3 is TGTGCCAGCAGTTTACGACAGGGGTTGGCCAATCAGCCCCAGCATTTT. Its protein is CASSLRQGLANQPQHF.

This clone has a handful of counts. J is TRBJ1-1 and V is TRBV27, with D possibly TRBD1 on 5 matching bases. The CDR3 has 14 amino acids. The germline V gene encodes CDR1 MNHEY and CDR2 SMNVEV (reference sequence). The V gene lost 3 bases and the J gene lost 2 bases, with 10 bases spanning the gap. The CDR3: CASSLVDRNTEAFF. CDR3 sequence (DNA): TGTGCCAGCAGTTTGGTCGACAGAAACACTGAAGCTTTCTTT.

Points on this clone: The likely explanation is a read error, given a far larger clone one base away. V usage is TRBV18 and J usage is TRBJ2-7; D remains unclear. This CDR3 is built from 9 residues. Germline V gene lookup returns CDR1 KGHSH and CDR2 LQKENI. The DNA for the CDR3 is TGTACCAGCTCAGGCGAGCAGTACTTC. Amino acid sequence: CTSSGEQYF.